This TCR beta chain was sequenced in a study of shared clonotypes between healthy human individuals. Study observations and caveats: The study's rarefaction showed incomplete sorted-subset sequencing despite large depth. Sampling included only blood; tissue repertoires likely differ.

CDR1 is SNHLY and CDR2 is FYNNEI in the germline V gene. This CDR3 has 15 residues. J gave up 0 bases and V 9 bases, and 4 bases lay outside the gene matches. The authors distributed each subset's genomic DNA evenly over several immunoSEQ plates. TCRdb's copy holds only in-frame clones and misses some; the assay was immunoSEQ multiplex PCR. This repertoire shows 500,000 to 550,000 clones, approximately 95% found once; its top ten account for 0.05% to 0.07%. As to this clone: Antigen specificity is unknown.

The source is a young woman in good health. The chain combines TRBV2 with TRBJ2-3; TRBD2 matches at 12 bases. Sequencing was done on a sample of naive CD4+ T cells sorted from blood. Sample subset: CD45RA+ positively selected. As DNA, the CDR3 is TGTGCCAGACAAGGGACTAGCGGGAGCACAGATACGCAGTATTTT. Encoded protein: CARQGTSGSTDTQYF.